Below, one T cell receptor beta chain is given with its context. Its cognate antigen is unknown. The data were obtained in a study of T cell responses to AZD1222 COVID-19 vaccine. Study-level results: The donor group comprised mostly white British people and more females; the analysis possibly underestimated clonal diversity.

Looked up from germline, CDR1 is KGHSH and CDR2 is LQKENI. V was pared by 0 bases and J by 12 bases, with 8 bases of the junction left unmatched. The CDR3 sequence is 14 residues long. Generated by immunoSEQ multiplex PCR, the TCRdb table keeps only in-frame clones and is missing some. Here the sample spans some 100,000 clones, more than 70% being singletons. The J gene is TRBJ2-1, the V gene TRBV18; 7 bases are a match to TRBD1. This TCR was recovered from an adult in good health. The input for sequencing was peripheral blood, taken on day 0 of MenACWY control vaccination. DNA of the CDR3: TGTGCCAGCTCACCACCGGGACAGACCTGGGGGCAGTTCTTC. Translating it yields CASSPPGQTWGQFF.